The next 3 T cell receptor beta chains were all read from a single sample in a study of T cells in Graves' hyperthyroidism and ophthalmopathy. RNA transcripts were the template for amplifying TCR beta CDR3 regions. RT-PCR in the first round (using the HTBI primer set) targeted the TCR CDR3. Each CDR3 protein gets one entry after TCRdb re-called the multiplex PCR reads with MiXCR. The repertoire holds approximately 100,000 distinct CDR3 sequences, with about half as singletons. The specimen sequenced was blood. These receptor sequences come from a man aged 35 to 55 with Graves' hyperthyroidism.

Ten or more counts support this clonotype. The V call is TRBV4-1, the J call TRBJ2-7; 8 bases align to TRBD1. The trim removed 4 bases at V and 2 bases at J, leaving 10 bases unmatched. Germline assignment: CDR1 MGHRA and CDR2 YSYEKL. This CDR3 has 16 amino acids. The CDR3: CASSPAGGAPPYEQYF. As DNA, the CDR3 is TGCGCCAGCAGCCCAGCAGGGGGCGCGCCGCCCTACGAGCAGTACTTC.

This clonotype has a count of ten or more. V usage is TRBV6-5 and J usage is TRBJ2-3; unclear D gene. Trimming shortened V by 0 bases and J by 5 bases, and 12 bases separated the two germline ends. There are 15 residues in the CDR3. Germline V gene data show CDR1 as MNHEY and CDR2 as SVGAGI. The CDR3 sequence: CASSYSGDLRDTQYF. The CDR3 DNA reads TGTGCCAGCAGTTACTCAGGCGACCTGAGAGATACGCAGTATTTT.

The CDR3 protein is CASSSAELFF. The CDR3 DNA is TGTGCCAGCAGCTCCGCGGAGCTGTTTTTT. The chain couples TRBV11-2 to TRBJ2-2; D remains ambiguous. CDR1 SGHAT and CDR2 FQNNGV come from the germline V gene. The CDR3 loop spans 10 amino acids. The V end lost 4 bases, the J end lost 10 bases, and 4 bases lay between the germline ends.